This T cell receptor (beta chain) was sequenced for a study of monozygotic twins with inflammatory bowel disease. A template switching step added UMIs, each with a 6-nucleotide sample barcode. TCRdb processed the 5' RACE reads again and assigns one entry to each CDR3 protein, with no DNA. Found here are over 90,000 distinct CDR3 sequences; the top ten clones hold 1.9%. Germline CDR1 reads SQVTM; CDR2 reads ANQGSEA. CDR3 length: 15 residues. This TCR derives from a human donor with ulcerative colitis or Crohn's disease, or a healthy co-twin of an affected twin (not recorded which). The source material was blood. V is TRBV29-1 and J is TRBJ2-7; TCRdb proposes TRBD1, but this gene call is untestable without DNA. The CDR3 sequence is CSARGAGSSTYEQYF.